This T cell receptor beta chain emerged from a study of sequential checkpoint blockade in melanoma. The overall study: Both treatment sequences were followed by maintenance nivolumab.

Measured with immunoSEQ multiplex PCR; TCRdb has only the in-frame clones, and not every one. The sample has 25,000 to 30,000 clones; roughly 80% are singletons. Indicated treatment: randomized to nivolumab then ipilimumab (arm A) or the reverse (arm B). No patient had prior DNA-damaging chemotherapy. This sequence originates from a human donor with melanoma. The source material was CD8+ T cells sorted from blood (inferred from file names), sampled from a patient given nivolumab and ipilimumab in sequence.

Here the CDR3 reads CASSQTAGTHPYEQYF. CDR3 coding DNA: TGTGCCAGCAGCCAAACCGCCGGGACACATCCCTACGAGCAGTACTTC. The V and J genes are TRBV7-9 and TRBJ2-7, with D perhaps matching TRBD1 (6 bases). V was shortened by 5 bases and J by 2 bases, with 19 bases between the two germline ends. This CDR3 region has 16 residues. Per the germline V gene, CDR1 is SEHNR and CDR2 is FQNEAQ (reference sequence).